This T cell receptor (beta chain) is drawn from a study of long-term antiretroviral therapy in people with HIV. Investigators performed immunoSEQ version v3.0 at survey level. Sequencing was designed to cover about 40,000-55,000 T-cell genomes in each sample. Assay: immunoSEQ multiplex PCR; the TCRdb copy retains only in-frame clones and omits some. The sample lists fewer than 30,000 clones, about 86% occurring once. This CDR3 has 14 amino acids. V gave up 4 bases and J gave up 7 bases, with 14 bases separating them. Germline V gives CDR1 SNHLY, CDR2 FYNNEI. Comment on this clone: The antigen is undetermined.

Study-level results: Blood was collected between 2004 and 2017, possibly under older ART regimens. Transplant donor controls retained higher diversity, though diversity increased after ART. Relative to control repertoires, HIV repertoires exhibited narrower CDR3 length ranges.

Sequencing used unsorted PBMCs, obtained 0.8 years after starting antiretroviral therapy. The J gene is TRBJ2-1, the V gene TRBV2, with a possible D match to TRBD2 (6 bases). The sequence derives from a woman in her 30s with HIV. The CDR3 coding sequence is TGTGCCAGCAGTGTAAGGAGGGATGGGAATGAGCAGTTCTTC. This codes for CASSVRRDGNEQFF.